The 32 T cell receptor beta chains in this list originate from one sample, sequenced in a study of T cell responses to AZD1222 COVID-19 vaccine. Libraries were prepared by immunoSEQ multiplex PCR; TCRdb keeps only in-frame clonotypes and omits some of them. The table records tens of thousands of clones, over 70% of them present only once. The source was peripheral blood, collected 28 days after the second AZD1222 dose. Receptors originate from an adult who received the AZD1222 COVID-19 vaccine.

The chain employs TRBV11-2 and TRBJ1-4; D not certain. The CDR3 runs 13 residues. Germline CDR1 is SGHAT and CDR2 is FQNNGV. V lost 1 base and J 8 bases, leaving 8 bases between the germline ends. The CDR3 is CASSLVVDEKLFF. The CDR3, as DNA: TGTGCCAGCAGCTTAGTGGTGGACGAAAAACTGTTTTTT.

This clone was found a few times. The rearrangement uses TRBV6-6 and TRBJ2-5; 10 nucleotides line up with TRBD2. V lost 7 bases and J lost 1; bases outside the gene matches: 3. The CDR3 spans 14 residues. In germline, CDR1 is MNHNY, CDR2 SVGAGI (reference sequence). CDR3 protein: CASTGTSVQETQYF. The CDR3 coding sequence is TGTGCCAGCACAGGGACTAGCGTCCAAGAGACCCAGTACTTC.

The CDR3 region has the DNA TGTGCCAGCAGTTACTCTGCTAGCGGGAGTGGCTACGAGCAGTACTTC. The encoded protein is CASSYSASGSGYEQYF. The genes are TRBV6-2 or TRBV6-3 and TRBJ2-7, with 10 bases aligning to TRBD2. V trimming: 0 bases; J trimming: 3 bases; junction bases outside the gene matches: 5. Germline CDR1 is MNHEY and CDR2 is SVGEGT. The CDR3 has 16 residues.

The gene calls are TRBV5-1 and TRBJ2-5; unclear D gene. The CDR3 totals 15 residues. V was clipped by 0 bases and J by 4 bases, with 13 bases between them. Per the germline V gene, CDR1 is SGHRS and CDR2 is YFSETQ. As DNA, the CDR3 is TGCGCCAGCAGCTTGGCCGGCTCCCTAGGAGAGACCCAGTACTTC. This encodes CASSLAGSLGETQYF.

The chain combines TRBV19 with TRBJ2-2; D is uncertain. CDR3 length: 17 residues. Trimming took off 6 bases at V and 0 bases at J, with 17 bases between the two ends. Germline lookup yields CDR1 LNHDA and CDR2 SQIVND (reference sequence). CDR3 sequence reads: CASSPIPRGSNTGELFF. The CDR3 DNA follows: TGTGCCAGTAGCCCGATCCCTCGCGGCTCGAACACCGGGGAGCTGTTTTTT.

J is TRBJ2-1 and V is TRBV3-1 (or the pseudogene TRBV3-2); 7 nucleotides line up with TRBD2. The CDR3 is 17 residues long. CDR1 and CDR2 from the germline V gene are LGHDT and YNNKEL (reference sequence). V was clipped by 4 bases and J by 7 bases; unmatched bases: 16. CDR3 nucleotides: TGTGCCAGCAGCCCCCCCTCCGGCGGGAGAGGCGGTAATGAGCAGTTCTTC. This translates into CASSPPSGGRGGNEQFF.

This clone occurred once. The V gene is TRBV5-4, the J gene TRBJ2-7, with 9 bases lining up with TRBD1. The germline CDR1 and CDR2 sequences are SGHNT and YYREEE (reference sequence). The CDR3 length is 11 residues. For the CDR3, the DNA is TGTGCCAGCAGCCCAGGACAGGGGTGGGACGTC. Protein: CASSPGQGWDV.

In its sample, this clone was seen a few times. The V and J genes are TRBV6-1 and TRBJ2-7; TRBD1 matches at 8 bases. J lost 2 bases, V lost 0 bases, and 9 bases had no gene match. The CDR3 length is 17 residues. The germline V gene has CDR1 MNHNS and CDR2 SASEGT. The CDR3 loop is CASSEAHRDRRAYEQYF. The CDR3 DNA reads TGTGCCAGCAGTGAAGCCCACCGGGACAGGAGAGCCTACGAGCAGTACTTC.

The chain links TRBV28 to TRBJ2-7; TRBD1 agrees at 10 bases. The germline CDR1 and CDR2 sequences are MDHEN and SYDVKM. Trimming at V came to 0 bases and at J to 4 bases, leaving 3 bases not matched to a gene. The CDR3 loop spans 15 amino acids. DNA of the CDR3: TGTGCCAGCAGTTTATGGGGGGGACAGGGGTACGAGCAGTACGTC. Amino acid sequence: CASSLWGGQGYEQYV.

V gene TRBV5-4 combines with J gene TRBJ1-4; no clear D. Germline values: CDR1 SGHNT, CDR2 YYREEE (reference sequence). This CDR3 has 15 amino acids. Trimming cost V 4 bases and J 5 bases, with 15 bases left between them. CDR3 sequence: CASSHRHVENEKLFF. In DNA form, the CDR3 reads TGTGCCAGCAGCCACCGCCACGTCGAGAATGAAAAACTGTTTTTT.

The rearrangement joins TRBV25-1 to TRBJ2-7; D perhaps matches TRBD2 (7 bases). The V and J ends lost 3 bases and 2 bases respectively, with 14 bases between them. The CDR3 totals 15 residues. Germline CDR1 MGHDK, CDR2 SYGVNS. CDR3 coding DNA: TGTGCCAGCAGTGATGGGGGGGGCAGAACCTACGAGCAGTACTTC. This sequence encodes CASSDGGGRTYEQYF.

CDR3 residues: CASSLVREHGGELFF. The CDR3, as DNA: TGCGCCAGCAGCTTGGTGCGGGAGCACGGCGGGGAGCTGTTTTTT. This chain joins TRBV5-1 and TRBJ2-2, with TRBD2 matching 7 bases. The germline gives CDR1 SGHRS, CDR2 YFSETQ. This CDR3 comprises 15 residues. J lost 7 bases, V lost 0 bases, and 6 bases had no gene match.

This clone has only a few counts. V gene TRBV9 combines with J gene TRBJ1-6, with TRBD1 identical over 7 bases. The germline V gene encodes CDR1 SGDLS and CDR2 YYNGEE. The CDR3 covers 15 residues. Losses at the gene ends were 0 bases for V and 6 bases for J; bases not matched to a gene: 3. The CDR3 protein is CASSVEAGGNSPLHF. The CDR3 DNA follows: TGTGCCAGCAGCGTAGAGGCAGGGGGTAATTCACCCCTCCACTTT.

The V gene is TRBV30, the J gene TRBJ1-2; TRBD1 aligns across 9 bases. V lost 7 bases to trimming and J lost 5 bases; unmatched junction nucleotides: 5. CDR1 GTSNPN and CDR2 SVGIG come from the germline V gene (reference sequence). The CDR3 contains 12 residues. CDR3 in DNA: TGTGCCTCAAACAGGGGGCTGTATGGCTACACCTTC. As protein: CASNRGLYGYTF.

This chain joins TRBV28 and TRBJ1-1; 7 bases match TRBD1. The CDR3 consists of 14 residues. V was pared by 4 bases and J by 3 bases, with 5 bases of the junction left unmatched. Germline CDR1 is MDHEN and CDR2 is SYDVKM. The CDR3 spells CASSSGQFYTEAFF. The CDR3 bases are TGTGCCAGCAGTTCGGGACAGTTTTACACTGAAGCTTTCTTT.

The chain uses TRBV6-2 or TRBV6-3 and TRBJ1-2, with D uncertain. CDR1 is MNHEY, CDR2 SVGEGT, per germline. This CDR3 is built from 15 residues. Trimming shortened V by 2 bases and J by 2 bases, and 12 bases separated the two germline ends. The chain's CDR3 is CASSYAAMGNYGYTF. The CDR3 nucleotides are TGTGCCAGCAGTTACGCGGCCATGGGGAACTATGGCTACACCTTC.

CDR3 protein: CAIKKGTGGEETQYF. The CDR3 nucleotides are TGTGCCATCAAGAAAGGGACAGGGGGCGAAGAGACCCAGTACTTC. The chain has TRBV10-3 and TRBJ2-5, with 12 positions matching TRBD1. The V segment lost 7 bases and the J segment 3 bases; nucleotides outside the gene matches: 6. Germline V gives CDR1 ENHRY, CDR2 SYGVKD. The CDR3 consists of 15 residues.

Here the CDR3 DNA reads TGTGCCAGCAACAAAAAGGGGCAGGGTGGAGATACGCAGTATTTT. Translated: CASNKKGQGGDTQYF. V is TRBV7-9 and J is TRBJ2-3; a weak D match, TRBD1 (5 bases). The germline V and J ends were trimmed by 7 bases and 5 bases, with 19 bases remaining between them. CDR3 length equals 15 residues. The V gene's germline CDR1 is SEHNR and CDR2 FQNEAQ (reference sequence).

The rearrangement joins TRBV7-9 to TRBJ2-3, with D possibly matching TRBD1 (6 bases). This CDR3 is built from 15 residues. CDR1 and CDR2 from the germline V gene are SEHNR and FQNEAQ (reference sequence). V was cut by 1 base and J by 6 bases, with 14 bases left in between. The CDR3 loop reads CASSLEGHPSDTQYF. The CDR3 coding sequence is TGTGCCAGCAGCTTAGAGGGACATCCATCGGATACGCAGTATTTT.

This chain uses TRBV5-1 with TRBJ2-7, with 8 bases aligning to TRBD1. Germline lookup yields CDR1 SGHRS and CDR2 YFSETQ. V lost 2 bases, J lost 4 bases, and 2 bases stayed unmatched. The CDR3 has 13 residues. CDR3 region: CASSLHRGYEQYF. For the CDR3, the DNA is TGCGCCAGCAGCTTACACAGGGGGTACGAGCAGTACTTC.

This clone was found a few times. The rearrangement links TRBV2 to TRBJ2-7; TRBD1 matches at 9 bases. The germline CDR1 and CDR2 sequences are SNHLY and FYNNEI. CDR3 length: 18 amino acids. V dropped 4 bases and J dropped 3; count of bases not matched to a gene: 16. This CDR3 is CASSVNPWTGDNYYEQYV. CDR3 DNA: TGTGCCAGCAGTGTTAACCCGTGGACAGGGGACAACTACTACGAGCAGTACGTC.

This clone is classed as medium-sized. The chain employs TRBV27 and TRBJ1-6; no clear D. The CDR3 consists of 13 residues. Germline assignment: CDR1 MNHEY and CDR2 SMNVEV (reference sequence). Trimming took off 6 bases at V and 6 bases at J, with 9 bases between the two ends. DNA of the CDR3: TGTGCCAGCAGCCCGCTCGCTAATTCACCCCTCCACTTT. It codes for CASSPLANSPLHF.

The chain is built from TRBV28 and TRBJ2-7, with D unresolved. The CDR3 extends over 13 amino acids. V was trimmed by 6 bases and J by 6 bases, leaving 15 bases between them. Per germline, CDR1 MDHEN and CDR2 SYDVKM. The CDR3 coding sequence is TGTGCCAGCAGCACTGACTCCCTCGGCGAGCAGTACGTC. Amino acid sequence: CASSTDSLGEQYV.

V gene TRBV4-1 combines with J gene TRBJ2-3; 10 bases map to TRBD1. Germline V lookup: CDR1 MGHRA, CDR2 YSYEKL. The CDR3 consists of 15 residues. With V trimmed by 1 base and J by 5 bases, 3 bases remained unmatched. The CDR3 DNA sequence: TGCGCCAGCAGCCAAGGACAGGGGGCTGGAGATACGCAGTATTTT. Protein product: CASSQGQGAGDTQYF.

The CDR3 sequence: CASSQSGVRTSYEQYF. The CDR3 DNA follows: TGCGCCAGCAGTCAATCGGGGGTACGGACCTCCTACGAGCAGTACTTC. This chain joins TRBV23-1 and TRBJ2-7; D possibly matches TRBD1 or TRBD2 (5 bases each). TRBV23-1 is sorted into the ORF group, with uncertain function. This CDR3 comprises 16 residues. The V gene lost 0 bases and the J gene lost 0 bases, with 12 bases spanning the gap.

V and J are TRBV29-1 and TRBJ2-1; 9 nucleotides align to TRBD2. The CDR3 has 18 residues. The germline V gene encodes CDR1 SQVTM and CDR2 ANQGSEA. Trimming at V came to 7 bases and at J to 6 bases, leaving 22 bases not matched to a gene. The CDR3 nucleotides are TGCAGCGCCTTACAGGGGCTATCGAGGGCGGGAGGGTTCAATGAGCAGTTCTTC. Amino acid sequence: CSALQGLSRAGGFNEQFF.

The sample holds one count of this clone. CDR3 DNA sequence: TGTGCCAGCAGTACTACATGGGACTACGAGCAGTACTTC. This translates into CASSTTWDYEQYF. V usage is TRBV12-3 or TRBV12-4 and J usage is TRBJ2-7; D ambiguous. The V end lost 5 bases, the J end lost 3 bases, and 11 bases lay between the germline ends. There are 13 residues in the CDR3.

This clone was counted only a few times. The chain employs TRBV28 and TRBJ1-1; D remains ambiguous. The CDR3 consists of 14 residues. Germline CDR1 and CDR2: MDHEN and SYDVKM. Trimming cost V 5 bases and J 1 base, with 11 bases left between them. CDR3: CASSPLPPNTEAFF. The CDR3 DNA reads as TGTGCCAGCAGTCCCTTACCCCCGAACACTGAAGCTTTCTTT.

The chain has TRBV7-2 and TRBJ2-1; 10 positions agree with TRBD2. This CDR3 is built from 17 residues. Unmatched junction bases numbered 16, after V lost 4 bases and J lost 10 bases. Germline V gene sequence: CDR1 SGHTA, CDR2 FQGNSA. In nucleotides, the CDR3 is TGTGCCAGCAGCTCCCAAGTATTGGCTAGCGGGAGTTGGGAGCAGTTCTTC. Protein product: CASSSQVLASGSWEQFF.

The chain joins TRBV7-8 to TRBJ1-1; no clear D. The V end was cut by 1 base, the J end by 5 bases, with 11 bases between. CDR3 length: 14 residues. CDR1 is SGHVS, CDR2 FQNEAQ, per germline. CDR3 protein: CASSLEGVRTEAFF. In DNA, the CDR3 is TGTGCCAGCAGCTTAGAGGGAGTTCGGACTGAAGCTTTCTTT.

This rearrangement joins TRBV19 to TRBJ1-3; perhaps TRBD1 as D (5 bases). The length of the CDR3 is 16 residues. Trimming removed 5 bases at V and 4 bases at J, with 18 bases between. In germline, CDR1 is LNHDA, CDR2 SQIVND (reference sequence). The CDR3 DNA sequence: TGTGCCAGTAGTCCCGACGACAGATCTTCAGGAAACACCATATATTTT. It translates to CASSPDDRSSGNTIYF.

J is TRBJ2-1 and V is TRBV11-3; D call uncertain. Per germline, CDR1 SGHNT and CDR2 YENEEA. CDR3 length equals 12 residues. Between the trimmed V and J ends, which lost 3 bases and 5 bases, there was a span of 5 bases. DNA of the CDR3: TGTGCCAGCAGCTTGGGAAACAATGAGCAGTTCTTC. The encoded protein is CASSLGNNEQFF.